The next 21 T cell receptor beta chains were all read from a single sample in a study of shared clonotypes between healthy human individuals. TCRdb's copy holds only in-frame clones and misses some; the assay was immunoSEQ multiplex PCR. Of around 2,000,000 clones listed, less than 95% are singletons. It was CD45RO-negative cells, positively selected for CCR7, that made up naive CD8 cells, with terminally differentiated effector memory CD45RA+ cells excluded. The specimen sequenced was naive CD8+ T cells sorted from blood. The receptors shown here come from a man aged 18 to 35 in good health.

V and J are TRBV27 and TRBJ2-3; 10 bases are a match to TRBD2. This CDR3 region has 16 residues. Germline V gene sequence: CDR1 MNHEY, CDR2 SMNVEV (reference sequence). The V gene end was trimmed by 5 bases and the J gene end by 0 bases; junction bases not matched to a gene: 5. CDR3 sequence: CASSLAGASSTDTQYF. The CDR3 bases are TGTGCCAGCAGTCTAGCGGGGGCCTCTAGCACAGATACGCAGTATTTT.

The table lists this clone with a count of one. The CDR3 region is CASSLLRDRRTDTQYF. DNA for the CDR3: TGTGCCAGCAGTTTACTTCGGGACAGGCGCACAGATACGCAGTATTTT. V and J are TRBV27 and TRBJ2-3, with TRBD1 matching 8 bases. The V gene's germline CDR1 is MNHEY and CDR2 SMNVEV (reference sequence). V gave up 2 bases and J gave up 1 base; unmatched junction bases: 5. This CDR3 region has 16 residues.

A single count supports this clone. The chain links TRBV6-6 to TRBJ2-7; D is uncertain. Germline CDR1 is MNHNY and CDR2 is SVGAGI (reference sequence). The length of the CDR3 is 12 residues. Trimming took off 5 bases at V and 0 bases at J, with 5 bases between the two ends. CDR3 sequence (DNA): TGTGCCAGCAGTCCACCCTCCTACGAGCAGTACTTC. As protein: CASSPPSYEQYF.

The chain carries TRBV6-1 and TRBJ2-5; TRBD2 matches 16 bases. Looked up from germline, CDR1 is MNHNS and CDR2 is SASEGT. V shed 5 bases and J 4 bases; nucleotides not matched to a gene: 4. The CDR3 runs 16 residues. CDR3 amino acids: CASSKGTSGRGETQYF. CDR3 nucleotide sequence: TGTGCCAGCAGTAAAGGGACTAGCGGGAGGGGAGAGACCCAGTACTTC.

This rearrangement joins TRBV28 to TRBJ2-7; no clear D. Trimming removed 5 bases from V and 0 bases from J, with 8 bases in between. The CDR3 extends over 13 amino acids. Germline values: CDR1 MDHEN, CDR2 SYDVKM. The CDR3 reads CASSLTNSYEQYF. The CDR3 nucleotides read TGTGCCAGCAGTCTTACAAACTCCTACGAGCAGTACTTC.

This sequence joins TRBV4-1 and TRBJ1-2; TRBD1 matches 7 bases. The CDR3 totals 15 residues. Germline-derived CDR1 and CDR2 are MGHRA and YSYEKL. Unmatched junction bases numbered 9, after V lost 2 bases and J lost 6 bases. The CDR3 region has the DNA TGCGCCAGCAGCCAAAGAAACCGGGACAGAGATGGCTACACCTTC. It specifies CASSQRNRDRDGYTF.

CDR3 coding DNA: TGTGCCAGCAGCAAAGGGTCCATTGGGGGGGAGACCCAGTACTTC. This codes for CASSKGSIGGETQYF. V gene TRBV11-2 combines with J gene TRBJ2-5, with a tentative D call TRBD2 (6 bases). This CDR3 region has 15 residues. The ends were cut back, 5 bases at V and 5 bases at J, with 18 bases in the middle. Per the germline V gene, CDR1 is SGHAT and CDR2 is FQNNGV.

The chain is built from TRBV10-1 and TRBJ2-3; 12 bases fit TRBD2. V lost 5 bases and J lost 5; bases outside the gene matches: 5. The V gene's germline CDR1 is WNHNN and CDR2 SYGVQD (reference sequence). CDR3 length equals 15 residues. The CDR3 sequence is CASSRLAGEQDTQYF. DNA for the CDR3: TGCGCCAGCAGTAGACTAGCGGGAGAGCAAGATACGCAGTATTTT.

The V call is TRBV4-1, the J call TRBJ2-2, with 12 nucleotides matching TRBD1. CDR3 length equals 21 residues. Trimming at V came to 1 base and at J to 3 bases, leaving 15 bases not matched to a gene. CDR1 MGHRA and CDR2 YSYEKL come from the germline V gene. Written as DNA, the CDR3 is TGCGCCAGCAGCCAAGGCGAACGAACCGGGACAGGGGGCGCGGACACCGGGGAGCTGTTTTTT. It is translated as CASSQGERTGTGGADTGELFF.

A single count supports this clone. This CDR3 is also generated by other DNA sequences in the sample. The rearrangement links TRBV7-8 to TRBJ2-7, with TRBD2 matching 10 bases. With 2 bases clipped from V and 1 base from J, the junction kept 2 bases outside the gene matches. Germline CDR1 SGHVS, CDR2 FQNEAQ. The CDR3 loop spans 15 amino acids. CDR3 region: CASSLSSGGSYEQYF. CDR3 nucleotide sequence: TGTGCCAGCAGCTTATCTAGCGGGGGTTCCTACGAGCAGTACTTC.

A remark on this clone: The same CDR3 can be traced to other DNA sequences in this sample. J is TRBJ2-7 and V is TRBV5-6; unclear D gene. CDR3 length: 13 amino acids. Trimming removed 4 bases at V and 4 bases at J, with 12 bases between. From germline, CDR1 is SGHDT and CDR2 YYEEEE. Here the CDR3 reads CASSLVRSYEQYF. The CDR3 nucleotides are TGTGCCAGCAGCCTGGTGAGATCTTACGAGCAGTACTTC.

The rearrangement joins TRBV9 to TRBJ2-3; 11 bases line up with TRBD2. V lost 0 bases and J lost 1; bases outside the gene matches: 7. The CDR3 is made up of 18 amino acids. Germline values: CDR1 SGDLS, CDR2 YYNGEE. This chain's CDR3 is CASSVGASGGPRTDTQYF. The CDR3 region has the DNA TGTGCCAGCAGCGTAGGGGCTAGCGGGGGGCCTCGCACAGATACGCAGTATTTT.

The V and J genes are TRBV19 and TRBJ2-2; no reliable D call. The CDR3 loop spans 12 amino acids. Germline CDR1 and CDR2: LNHDA and SQIVND (reference sequence). V gave up 3 bases and J gave up 9 bases, with 8 bases separating them. CDR3 sequence reads: CASSIGVRELFF. The CDR3 DNA reads TGTGCCAGTAGTATTGGGGTCCGGGAGCTGTTTTTT.

The rearrangement links TRBV7-9 to TRBJ2-3; the match to TRBD2 covers 7 bases. CDR3 length equals 16 residues. The V gene end was trimmed by 1 base and the J gene end by 0 bases; junction bases not matched to a gene: 4. Germline loops: CDR1 SEHNR, CDR2 FQNEAQ (reference sequence). CDR3 sequence: CASSLVVGGSTDTQYF. CDR3 nucleotides: TGTGCCAGCAGCTTAGTGGTGGGGGGGAGCACAGATACGCAGTATTTT.

This chain connects TRBV7-2 to TRBJ1-6, with D perhaps TRBD1 (6 bases). The germline gives CDR1 SGHTA, CDR2 FQGNSA. V was pared by 0 bases and J by 9 bases, with 18 bases between. The CDR3 consists of 17 residues. CDR3 region: CASSLALGGVASSPLHF. CDR3 DNA: TGTGCCAGCAGCTTAGCACTAGGGGGGGTGGCTAGTTCACCCCTCCACTTT.

To note about this clone: Other nucleotide sequences from this sample produce the same CDR3. V and J are TRBV6-6 and TRBJ2-7; D remains ambiguous. The germline CDR1 and CDR2 sequences are MNHNY and SVGAGI (reference sequence). The CDR3 is made up of 12 amino acids. V gave up 5 bases and J gave up 3 bases, with 8 bases separating them. The CDR3 loop is CASSPGRYEQYF. For the CDR3, the DNA is TGTGCCAGCAGTCCCGGGCGCTACGAGCAGTACTTC.

This clone was seen once. The rearrangement uses TRBV19 and TRBJ2-7; D remains ambiguous. Trimming shortened V by 8 bases and J by 0 bases, and 11 bases separated the two germline ends. The CDR3 covers 13 residues. The germline V gene has CDR1 LNHDA and CDR2 SQIVND (reference sequence). The CDR3 sequence: CASSYSPSYEQYF. In DNA form, the CDR3 reads TGTGCCAGTTCATATAGCCCCTCCTACGAGCAGTACTTC.

Remarks on this clone: Other DNA sequences of this sample code for an identical CDR3. The chain is built from TRBV27 and TRBJ2-7, with D maybe TRBD2 (6 bases). The V and J ends lost 3 bases and 1 base respectively, with 7 bases between them. Per germline, CDR1 MNHEY and CDR2 SMNVEV (reference sequence). The CDR3 consists of 13 residues. This chain's CDR3 is CASSLTSSYEQYF. The CDR3 DNA reads as TGTGCCAGCAGTTTGACTAGTTCCTACGAGCAGTACTTC.

The chain carries TRBV6-5 and TRBJ2-5; TRBD2 matches at 8 bases. The germline CDR1 and CDR2 sequences are MNHEY and SVGAGI. The CDR3 totals 13 residues. V gave up 6 bases and J gave up 4 bases; unmatched junction bases: 4. DNA of the CDR3: TGTGCCAGCAGCATAAGCGGGAGAGAGACCCAGTACTTC. It translates to CASSISGRETQYF.

The chain is built from TRBV15 and TRBJ2-1; 10 positions agree with TRBD2. Germline CDR1 is LNHNV and CDR2 is YYDKDF (reference sequence). V shed 1 base and J 4 bases; nucleotides not matched to a gene: 1. The CDR3 is 15 amino acids. In nucleotides, the CDR3 is TGTGCCACCAGCAGAGTAGCGGGGGGTTACAATGAGCAGTTCTTC. It codes for CATSRVAGGYNEQFF. The entire variable domain, with the rest obtained from reference TRBV15 and TRBJ2-1, is as follows: DAMVIQNPRYQVTQFGKPVTLSCSQTLNHNVMYWYQQKSSQAPKLLFHYYDKDFNNEADTPDNFQSRRPNTSFCFLDIRSPGLGDTAMYLCATSRVAGGYNEQFFGPGTRLTVL.

The rearrangement links TRBV11-3 to TRBJ2-2; no clear D. Between the trimmed V and J ends, which lost 4 bases and 8 bases, there was a span of 14 bases. CDR3 length equals 14 residues. Germline-derived CDR1 and CDR2 are SGHNT and YENEEA. CDR3 sequence reads: CASSSSPMGGELFF. The CDR3 nucleotides are TGTGCCAGCAGCTCCAGCCCCATGGGGGGGGAGCTGTTTTTT.